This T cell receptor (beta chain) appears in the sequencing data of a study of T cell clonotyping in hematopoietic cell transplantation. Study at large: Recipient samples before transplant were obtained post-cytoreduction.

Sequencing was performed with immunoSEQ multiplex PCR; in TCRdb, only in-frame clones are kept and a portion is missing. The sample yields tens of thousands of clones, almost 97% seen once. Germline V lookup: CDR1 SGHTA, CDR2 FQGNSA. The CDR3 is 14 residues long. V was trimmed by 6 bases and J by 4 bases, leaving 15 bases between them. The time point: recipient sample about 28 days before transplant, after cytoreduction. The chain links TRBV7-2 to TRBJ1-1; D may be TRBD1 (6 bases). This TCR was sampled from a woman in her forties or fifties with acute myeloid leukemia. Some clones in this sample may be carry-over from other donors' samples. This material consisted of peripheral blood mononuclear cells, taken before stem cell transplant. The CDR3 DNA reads TGTGCCAGCAGAAGACAGGTATCAGGCACTGAAGCTTTCTTT. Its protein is CASRRQVSGTEAFF.